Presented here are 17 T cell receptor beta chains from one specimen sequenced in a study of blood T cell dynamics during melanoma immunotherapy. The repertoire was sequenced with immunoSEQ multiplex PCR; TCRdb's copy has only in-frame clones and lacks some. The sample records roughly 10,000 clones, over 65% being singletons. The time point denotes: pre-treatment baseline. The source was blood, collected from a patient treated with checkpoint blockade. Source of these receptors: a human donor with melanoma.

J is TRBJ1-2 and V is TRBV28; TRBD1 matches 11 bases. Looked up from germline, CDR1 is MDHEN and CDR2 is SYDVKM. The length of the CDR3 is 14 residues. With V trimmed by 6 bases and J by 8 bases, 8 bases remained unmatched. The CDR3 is CASRSHGDRGGYTF. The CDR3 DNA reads TGTGCCAGCAGGTCCCACGGGGACAGGGGGGGCTACACCTTC.

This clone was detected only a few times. CDR3: CASSRIRISNQPQHF. The CDR3 DNA is TGTGCCAGTAGTAGAATCCGAATTAGCAATCAGCCCCAGCATTTT. The chain combines TRBV19 with TRBJ1-5; no definite D call. Germline loops: CDR1 LNHDA, CDR2 SQIVND (reference sequence). Trimming took off 4 bases at V and 0 bases at J, with 10 bases between the two ends. The CDR3 contains 15 residues.

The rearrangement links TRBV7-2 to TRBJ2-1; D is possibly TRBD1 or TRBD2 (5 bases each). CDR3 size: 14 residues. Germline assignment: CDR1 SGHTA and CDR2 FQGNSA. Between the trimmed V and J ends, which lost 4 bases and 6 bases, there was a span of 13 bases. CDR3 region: CASSSGTGSNEQFF. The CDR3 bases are TGTGCCAGCAGCTCCGGGACGGGGTCCAATGAGCAGTTCTTC.

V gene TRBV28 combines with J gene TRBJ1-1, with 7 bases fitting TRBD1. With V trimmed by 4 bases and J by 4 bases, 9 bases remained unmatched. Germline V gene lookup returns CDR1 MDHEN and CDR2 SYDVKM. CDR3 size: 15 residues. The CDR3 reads CASSSTTGPGTEAFF. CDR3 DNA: TGTGCCAGCAGTTCCACGACAGGGCCGGGCACTGAAGCTTTCTTT.

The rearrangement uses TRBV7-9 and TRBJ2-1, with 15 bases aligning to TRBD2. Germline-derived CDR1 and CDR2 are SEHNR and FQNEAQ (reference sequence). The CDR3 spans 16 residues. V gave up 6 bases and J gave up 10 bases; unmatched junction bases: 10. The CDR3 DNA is TGTGCCAGCAGTCAACCCGGACTAGCGGGAGGGGGGGAGCAGTTCTTC. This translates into CASSQPGLAGGGEQFF.

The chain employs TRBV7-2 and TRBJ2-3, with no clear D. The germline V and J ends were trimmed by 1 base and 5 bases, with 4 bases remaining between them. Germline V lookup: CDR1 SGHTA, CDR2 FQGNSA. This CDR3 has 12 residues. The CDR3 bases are TGTGCCAGCAGCTTAGGGATAGATACGCAGTATTTT. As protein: CASSLGIDTQYF.

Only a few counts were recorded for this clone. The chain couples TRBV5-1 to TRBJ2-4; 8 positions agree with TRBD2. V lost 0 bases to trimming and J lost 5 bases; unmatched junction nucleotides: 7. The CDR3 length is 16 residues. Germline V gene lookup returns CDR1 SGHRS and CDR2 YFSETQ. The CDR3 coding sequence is TGCGCCAGCAGCTTGGAGGCTAGCGGGTGGGAAAACATTCAGTACTTC. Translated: CASSLEASGWENIQYF.

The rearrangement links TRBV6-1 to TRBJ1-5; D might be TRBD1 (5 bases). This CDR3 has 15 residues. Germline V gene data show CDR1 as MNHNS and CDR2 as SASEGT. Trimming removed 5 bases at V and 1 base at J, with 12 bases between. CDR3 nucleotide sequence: TGTGCCAGCAGTAAGGACATCTCGAGCAATCAGCCCCAGCATTTT. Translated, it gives CASSKDISSNQPQHF.

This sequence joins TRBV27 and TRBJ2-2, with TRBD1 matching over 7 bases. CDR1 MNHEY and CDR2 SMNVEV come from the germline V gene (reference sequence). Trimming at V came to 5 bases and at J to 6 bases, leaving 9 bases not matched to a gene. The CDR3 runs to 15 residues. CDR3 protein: CASSARQGSAGELFF. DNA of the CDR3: TGTGCCAGCAGTGCCCGACAGGGCTCGGCCGGGGAGCTGTTTTTT.

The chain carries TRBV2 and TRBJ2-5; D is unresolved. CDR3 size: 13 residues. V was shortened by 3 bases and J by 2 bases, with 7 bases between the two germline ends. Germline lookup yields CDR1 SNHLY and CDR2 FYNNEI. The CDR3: CASSDTAQETQYF. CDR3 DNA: TGTGCCAGCAGTGACACAGCTCAAGAGACCCAGTACTTC.

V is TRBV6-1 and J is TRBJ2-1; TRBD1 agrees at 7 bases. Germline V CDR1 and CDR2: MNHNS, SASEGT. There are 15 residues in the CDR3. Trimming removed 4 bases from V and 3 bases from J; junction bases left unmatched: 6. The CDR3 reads CASSGNRGFYNEQFF. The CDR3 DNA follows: TGTGCCAGCAGTGGAAACAGGGGTTTCTACAATGAGCAGTTCTTC.

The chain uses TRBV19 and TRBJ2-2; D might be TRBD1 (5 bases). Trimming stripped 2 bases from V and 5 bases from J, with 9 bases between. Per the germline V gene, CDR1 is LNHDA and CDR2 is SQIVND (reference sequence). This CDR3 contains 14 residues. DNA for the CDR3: TGTGCCAGTAGTATAAGGGGCGAAACCGGGGAGCTGTTTTTT. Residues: CASSIRGETGELFF. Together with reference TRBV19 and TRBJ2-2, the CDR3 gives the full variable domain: DGGITQSPKYLFRKEGQNVTLSCEQNLNHDAMYWYRQDPGQGLRLIYYSQIVNDFQKGDIAEGYSVSREKKESFPLTVTSAQKNPTAFYLCASSIRGETGELFFGEGSRLTVL.

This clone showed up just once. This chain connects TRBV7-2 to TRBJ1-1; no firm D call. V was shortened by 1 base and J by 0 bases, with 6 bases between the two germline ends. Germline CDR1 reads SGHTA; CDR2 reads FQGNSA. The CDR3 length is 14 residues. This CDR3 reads CASSLDFVNTEAFF. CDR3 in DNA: TGTGCCAGCAGCTTAGACTTCGTGAACACTGAAGCTTTCTTT.

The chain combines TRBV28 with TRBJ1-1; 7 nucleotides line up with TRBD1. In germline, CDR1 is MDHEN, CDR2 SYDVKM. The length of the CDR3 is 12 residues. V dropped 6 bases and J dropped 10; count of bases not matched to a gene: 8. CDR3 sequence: CASRIRQGGAFF. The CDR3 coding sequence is TGTGCCAGCAGAATAAGACAGGGTGGAGCTTTCTTT.

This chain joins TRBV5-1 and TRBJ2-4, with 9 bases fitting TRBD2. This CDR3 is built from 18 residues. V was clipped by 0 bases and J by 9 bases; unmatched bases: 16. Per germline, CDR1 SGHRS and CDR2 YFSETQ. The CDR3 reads CASSLGVSAGGAAGIQYF. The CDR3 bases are TGCGCCAGCAGCTTGGGGGTATCAGCGGGAGGCGCCGCGGGCATTCAGTACTTC. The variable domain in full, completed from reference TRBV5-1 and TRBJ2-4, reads KAGVTQTPRYLIKTRGQQVTLSCSPISGHRSVSWYQQTPGQGLQFLFEYFSETQRNKGNFPGRFSGRQFSNSRSEMNVSTLELGDSALYLCASSLGVSAGGAAGIQYFGAGTRLSVL.

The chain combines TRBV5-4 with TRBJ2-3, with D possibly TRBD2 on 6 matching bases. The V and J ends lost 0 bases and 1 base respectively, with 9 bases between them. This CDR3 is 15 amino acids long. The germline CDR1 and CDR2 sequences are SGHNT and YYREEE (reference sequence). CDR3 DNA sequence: TGTGCCAGCAGCTTGGGCGGGGTTGGCACAGATACGCAGTATTTT. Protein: CASSLGGVGTDTQYF.

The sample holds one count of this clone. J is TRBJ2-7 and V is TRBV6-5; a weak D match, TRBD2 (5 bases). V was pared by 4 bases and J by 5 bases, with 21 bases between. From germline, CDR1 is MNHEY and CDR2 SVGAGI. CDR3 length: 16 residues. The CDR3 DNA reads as TGTGCCAGCAGTTTATCCCAGCCGGCGGGTCCCCACGAGCAGTACGTC. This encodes CASSLSQPAGPHEQYV.